This T cell receptor beta chain originates from a study of T cell responses to AZD1222 COVID-19 vaccine. Study results and caveats: Unmutated variant regions reportedly attract nearly half of all spike-specific TCRs. Baseline serostatus was positive in only a handful of AZD1222 recipients.

Here immunoSEQ multiplex PCR was the method, and the copy in TCRdb shows in-frame clones only, minus some. The sample includes some 160,000 clones, just under 95% of them seen just once. With respect to this clone: Antigen: not known.

Sequenced material: peripheral blood, taken on day 0 of AZD1222 vaccination. This receptor was taken from an adult in good health.

The CDR3 nucleotides are TGCGCCAGCAGCTTCGGGACAACCCAAGAGACCCAGTACTTC. It codes for CASSFGTTQETQYF. This chain links TRBV5-1 with TRBJ2-5; a possible D gene is TRBD1 (6 bases). CDR1 SGHRS and CDR2 YFSETQ come from the germline V gene. Trimming shortened V by 2 bases and J by 1 base, and 9 bases separated the two germline ends. This CDR3 spans 14 amino acids.